The sequence of this TCR beta chain was determined in a study of identical twins' blood T cells. CDR1 SGHVS and CDR2 FQNEAQ come from the germline V gene. The CDR3 spans 15 residues. With 5 bases removed from V and 5 bases from J, the gap between germline ends came to 18 bases. TCRdb passed the 5' RACE reads through MiXCR, listing each CDR3 protein once. In the table there are fewer than 450,000 distinct CDR3 sequences, roughly 31% of which are singletons. The rearrangement joins TRBV7-8 to TRBJ1-1, with TRBD1 as a possible D gene (6 bases). Material for sequencing was PBMCs. The clonotype comes from a woman aged 18-49 years in good health. This CDR3 is CASSLGGGGWTEAFF. CDR3 in DNA: TGTGCCAGCAGCCTGGGGGGAGGGGGATGGACTGAAGCTTTCTTT. The whole variable domain, remainder taken from reference TRBV7-8 and TRBJ1-1, is GAGVSQSPRYKVAKRGQDVALRCDPISGHVSLFWYQQALGQGPEFLTYFQNEAQLDKSGLPSDRFFAERPEGSVSTLKIQRTQQEDSAVYLCASSLGGGGWTEAFFGQGTRLTVV.